These 13 T cell receptor beta chains were sequenced from one sample in a study of T cells in women clearing cervical HPV infection. Measured with immunoSEQ multiplex PCR; TCRdb has only the in-frame clones, and not every one. The sample data list 25,000 to 35,000 clones. Material for sequencing was blood buffy coat. These receptors originate from a woman between 18 and 70 years old with a cervical HPV16 infection that either progressed to CIN3+ or cleared (not recorded which).

Comments on this clone: From the germline J gene comes the end of the CDR3, since the read stops 3 residues before it. The chain combines TRBV19 with TRBJ1-5; D call uncertain. This CDR3 region has 16 residues. CDR1 and CDR2 (germline): LNHDA, SQIVND (reference sequence). The DNA read from the CDR3 is TGTGCCAGTCGCCACTCAGGTACAGCAGACCAGGAACCC. Encoded protein: CASRHSGTADQEP. The entire CDR3 protein reads CASRHSGTADQEPQHF.

As to this clone: The sequence runs out 3 residues before the end of the CDR3; the remainder is reconstructed from the germline J gene. V usage is TRBV4-1 and J usage is TRBJ1-5; 8 nucleotides agree with TRBD1. Germline V CDR1 and CDR2: MGHRA, YSYEKL. Germline trimming cut 1 base from V and 3 bases from J; bases unmatched to any gene: 11. The CDR3 covers 18 residues. CDR3 in amino acids: CASSQALGQGVPNQPQHF. The covered CDR3 bases are TGCGCCAGCAGCCAAGCGCTCGGACAGGGTGTACCCAATCAGCCC.

In regard to this clone: The CDR3 is cut off 3 residues early in the read; its end comes from the germline J gene. The chain joins TRBV29-1 to TRBJ1-1; weak D call: TRBD1 (5 bases). The V gene lost 1 base and the J gene lost 6 bases, with 12 bases spanning the gap. The CDR3 runs to 13 residues. Germline CDR1 SQVTM, CDR2 ANQGSEA. The covered CDR3 bases are TGCAGCGTTGAAGGACCCGGAGGGGCTGAA. It yields the protein CSVEGPGGAE. The entire CDR3 reads CSVEGPGGAEAFF.

Concerning this clone: The read stops 3 residues short of the end of the CDR3; the missing end is completed from the germline J gene. The chain joins TRBV30 to TRBJ2-3, with 9 bases that match TRBD1. Germline V lookup: CDR1 GTSNPN, CDR2 SVGIG (reference sequence). CDR3 length: 14 amino acids. V shed 5 bases and J 0 bases; nucleotides not matched to a gene: 3. The DNA read from the CDR3 is TGTGCCTGGGGACAGGGGTATAGCACAGATACG. Amino acid sequence: CAWGQGYSTDT. The CDR3 in its entirety is CAWGQGYSTDTQYF.

Remarks on this clone: Read sequence stops 3 residues before the CDR3 end, and the germline J gene provides the missing end. The rearrangement uses TRBV19 and TRBJ1-3, with TRBD1 matching over 10 bases. The J segment lost 1 base and the V segment lost 4 bases, leaving 4 bases of the junction unmatched. Germline V gene sequence: CDR1 LNHDA, CDR2 SQIVND (reference sequence). This CDR3 has 16 amino acids. The CDR3 here is CASSTGQGGSGNTIYF. Partial CDR3 DNA: TGTGCCAGTAGTACCGGACAGGGGGGTTCTGGAAACACC.

A note on this clone: Coverage ceases 3 residues before the CDR3 finishes, and the germline J gene fills in the end. The chain couples TRBV30 to TRBJ2-3, with 10 positions matching TRBD1. V lost 3 bases and J lost 1; bases outside the gene matches: 4. This CDR3 is 15 amino acids long. CDR1 and CDR2 from the germline V gene are GTSNPN and SVGIG (reference sequence). The part of the CDR3 DNA that was read is TGTGCCTGGAGCCTCGGGACAGGGGGCACAGATACG. Amino acid sequence: CAWSLGTGGTDT. Given in full, the CDR3 is CAWSLGTGGTDTQYF.

In regard to this clone: The CDR3 is cut off 3 residues early in the read; its end comes from the germline J gene. V is TRBV19 and J is TRBJ1-6; perhaps TRBD1 as D (5 bases). This CDR3 comprises 14 residues. With 3 bases removed from V and 9 bases from J, the gap between germline ends came to 12 bases. The germline gives CDR1 LNHDA, CDR2 SQIVND (reference sequence). CDR3: CASSIGGKGSPLHF. The covered CDR3 bases are TGTGCCAGTAGTATTGGGGGGAAAGGTTCACCC.

In the case of this clone: Read sequence stops 3 residues before the CDR3 end, and the germline J gene provides the missing end. V usage is TRBV5-4 and J usage is TRBJ2-1, with a tentative D call TRBD1 (6 bases). The ends were cut back, 4 bases at V and 7 bases at J, with 15 bases in the middle. The CDR3 contains 14 residues. Germline-derived CDR1 and CDR2 are SGHNT and YYREEE (reference sequence). CDR3 region: CASSKGQKENEQFF. The CDR3 DNA, read in part, is TGTGCCAGCAGCAAGGGACAAAAGGAAAATGAG.

In regard to this clone: The read stops 3 residues short of the end of the CDR3; the missing end is completed from the germline J gene. Other DNA sequences within the sample encode an identical CDR3. The chain links TRBV7-6 to TRBJ2-2; possibly TRBD2 for D (7 bases). This CDR3 has 16 residues. Germline V gene data show CDR1 as SGHVS and CDR2 as FNYEAQ. Trimming pared 0 bases from V and 0 bases from J, leaving 8 bases between. The CDR3 bases that were read are TGTGCCAGCAGCTTAGCGGGGGGGCCGAACACCGGGGAG. This translates into CASSLAGGPNTGE. The CDR3, in full, reads CASSLAGGPNTGELFF.

In regard to this clone: The sequence runs out 3 residues before the end of the CDR3; the remainder is reconstructed from the germline J gene. The V and J genes are TRBV7-9 and TRBJ1-1; D ambiguous. Germline assignment: CDR1 SEHNR and CDR2 FQNEAQ (reference sequence). V was shortened by 4 bases and J by 3 bases, with 12 bases between the two germline ends. The CDR3 loop spans 14 amino acids. CDR3: CASSSGILDTEAFF. Partial CDR3 DNA: TGTGCCAGCAGCTCTGGCATTTTGGACACTGAA.

Details on this clone: The read gets to within 3 residues of the CDR3 end, and the germline J gene fills in the rest. V gene TRBV2 combines with J gene TRBJ1-1, with D tentatively TRBD1 (6 bases). CDR1 SNHLY and CDR2 FYNNEI come from the germline V gene. CDR3 length: 12 residues. The V end was cut by 7 bases, the J end by 4 bases, with 10 bases between. CDR3 region: CASNRQATEAFF. The part of the CDR3 DNA that was read is TGTGCCAGCAATCGACAGGCCACTGAA.

About this clone itself: The read ends 3 residues before the CDR3 terminus; that terminus is restored from the germline J gene. V is TRBV6-1 and J is TRBJ1-6; D is ambiguous. Germline V gene lookup returns CDR1 MNHNS and CDR2 SASEGT. The germline V and J ends were trimmed by 1 base and 2 bases, with 6 bases remaining between them. The CDR3 has 15 residues. The CDR3 reads CASSEVGPYNSPLHF. The CDR3 DNA, read in part, is TGTGCCAGCAGTGAAGTGGGCCCCTATAATTCACCC.

On this clone itself: The CDR3 is cut off 3 residues early in the read; its end comes from the germline J gene. The J gene is TRBJ2-1, the V gene TRBV7-8; 11 bases line up with TRBD1. This CDR3 is built from 17 residues. CDR1 SGHVS and CDR2 FQNEAQ come from the germline V gene. J gave up 9 bases and V 3 bases, and 13 bases lay outside the gene matches. The CDR3 loop is CASSFRARGQGVGEQFF. CDR3 DNA (partial): TGTGCCAGCAGCTTCAGAGCGCGGGGACAGGGGGTAGGTGAG. The complete variable domain, with remaining parts taken from reference TRBV7-8 and TRBJ2-1, reads GAGVSQSPRYKVAKRGQDVALRCDPISGHVSLFWYQQALGQGPEFLTYFQNEAQLDKSGLPSDRFFAERPEGSVSTLKIQRTQQEDSAVYLCASSFRARGQGVGEQFFGPGTRLTVL.